A selection of T cell receptor beta chains follows, all from one sample in a study of OX40 agonist ivuxolimab in advanced cancers. Sequencing was performed with immunoSEQ multiplex PCR; in TCRdb, only in-frame clones are kept and a portion is missing. Of 100,000 to 150,000 clones in the sample, 92% were seen once. Sequenced here: CD4+ or CD8+ T cells sorted from blood, sampled in a trial of the OX40 agonist ivuxolimab. The receptor set was obtained from an adult with an advanced solid tumor such as melanoma, head and neck, liver or kidney cancer. Both conserved end residues are part of each CDR3. The D gene is left open where the match is weak. Part of the rows lack a size; the others show once, few, many or a class for expanded clones.

>TRBV5-6|.|.|TRBJ2-1
CASTLGGLNEQFF
TGTGCCAGCACCTTGGGGGGGCTCAATGAGCAGTTCTTC
>TRBV7-6|once|.|TRBJ2-1
CASSSGRGYNEQFF
TGTGCCAGCAGCTCCGGAAGAGGTTACAATGAGCAGTTCTTC
>TRBV19|.|.|TRBJ2-1
CASSTLDKYNEQFF
TGTGCCAGTAGTACCCTGGACAAATACAATGAGCAGTTCTTC
>TRBV6-4|.|.|TRBJ2-3
CASSPERFTDTQYF
TGTGCCAGCAGCCCCGAGCGGTTCACAGATACGCAGTATTTT
>TRBV7-3|.|.|TRBJ2-1
CASSLNGYNEQFF
TGTGCCAGCAGCTTAAACGGGTACAATGAGCAGTTCTTC
>TRBV6-5|few|.|TRBJ1-5
CASSYGPNQPQHF
TGTGCCAGCAGTTACGGTCCCAATCAGCCCCAGCATTTT
>TRBV18|.|TRBD2|TRBJ2-5
CASSAPGLAGETQYF
TGTGCCAGCTCAGCGCCGGGACTAGCGGGAGAGACCCAGTACTTC
>TRBV15|.|.|TRBJ1-4
CATSRTQGTTNEKLFF
TGTGCCACCAGCAGGACGCAGGGTACAACTAATGAAAAACTGTTTTTT
>TRBV4-2|.|.|TRBJ1-2
CASSQEYQDGYTF
TGTGCCAGCAGCCAAGAGTATCAGGATGGCTACACCTTC
>TRBV28|.|.|TRBJ1-1
CASRDRNTEAFF
TGTGCCAGCAGGGACAGGAACACTGAAGCTTTCTTT
>TRBV7-9|.|TRBD2|TRBJ2-5
CASSSTREGSGRGETQYF
TGTGCCAGCAGCTCCACCAGGGAGGGTAGCGGGAGAGGCGAGACCCAGTACTTC
>TRBV14|.|.|TRBJ1-4
CASSPGTVSTNEKLFF
TGTGCCAGCAGCCCCGGGACGGTTTCAACTAATGAAAAACTGTTTTTT
>TRBV6-5|.|TRBD1|TRBJ1-2
CASSLTGTANYGYTF
TGTGCCAGCAGCTTAACTGGGACAGCGAACTATGGCTACACCTTC
>TRBV5-1|.|TRBD2|TRBJ2-5
CASSFAGEYQETQYF
TGCGCCAGCAGCTTTGCGGGAGAGTACCAAGAGACCCAGTACTTC
>TRBV6-5|.|.|TRBJ1-4
CASSYGQGFEKLFF
TGTGCCAGCAGTTACGGCCAGGGTTTTGAAAAACTGTTTTTT
>TRBV7-9|.|.|TRBJ1-3
CASSLAGNTIYF
TGTGCCAGCAGCTTAGCTGGAAACACCATATATTTT
>TRBV4-1|.|TRBD1|TRBJ2-6
CASSPYQQGATLANVLTF
TGCGCCAGCAGCCCTTACCAACAGGGGGCTACTTTGGCCAACGTCCTGACTTTC
>TRBV6-5|.|TRBD2|TRBJ2-1
CASTPGTSGYNEQFF
TGTGCCAGCACTCCCGGGACTAGCGGATACAATGAGCAGTTCTTC
>TRBV28|.|TRBD2|TRBJ2-3
CASSLIGRTSGRRIDTQYF
TGTGCCAGCAGTTTAATTGGTAGGACTAGCGGGAGAAGGATAGATACGCAGTATTTT
>TRBV18|.|TRBD2|TRBJ2-2
CASSRGSGSAGELFF
TGTGCCAGCTCGCGGGGTAGCGGGAGCGCCGGGGAGCTGTTTTTT
>TRBV11-2|.|.|TRBJ2-7
CASSLDSRGAYEQYF
TGTGCCAGCAGCTTAGACTCGCGGGGTGCCTACGAGCAGTACTTC
>TRBV5-1|.|TRBD2|TRBJ2-7
CASSFASGNSYEQYF
TGCGCCAGCAGCTTCGCTAGCGGCAACTCCTACGAGCAGTACTTC
>TRBV28|.|TRBD1|TRBJ2-3
CASSPRTGGTDTQYF
TGTGCCAGCAGTCCCCGGACAGGGGGCACAGATACGCAGTATTTT
>TRBV30|.|.|TRBJ2-1
CAWSVLGYEQFF
TGTGCCTGGAGTGTACTGGGCTATGAGCAGTTCTTC
>TRBV15|.|TRBD2|TRBJ2-1
CATSNDPSGLYNEQFF
TGTGCCACCAGCAATGACCCTAGCGGCCTCTACAATGAGCAGTTCTTC
>TRBV7-9|few|TRBD1|TRBJ1-2
CASSLVDRADGYTF
TGTGCCAGCAGCTTAGTAGACAGGGCGGATGGCTACACCTTC
>TRBV6-5|.|TRBD1|TRBJ2-7
CASSSLTGTGGYEQYF
TGTGCCAGCAGTTCCCTGACTGGGACAGGGGGCTACGAGCAGTACTTC
>TRBV25-1|once|.|TRBJ2-1
CASSVTGYNEQFF
TGTGCCAGCAGTGTTACAGGCTACAATGAGCAGTTCTTC